This note documents a single TCR beta chain sequence. It was cDNA, reverse transcribed from extracted RNA, that served as the sequencing template. The repertoire was sequenced with immunoSEQ multiplex PCR; TCRdb's copy has only in-frame clones and lacks some. The sample has about 200,000 clones, 56% seen once. Trimming cost V 0 bases and J 10 bases, with 10 bases left between them. In germline, CDR1 is MRHNA, CDR2 SNTAGT. The CDR3 totals 13 residues. This specimen comes from a study of CD8+ T cells in alopecia areata. This rearrangement joins TRBV6-4 to TRBJ2-1; no definite D call. The sequenced sample consisted of CD8+ T cells sorted from blood. The source is a human donor in good health. The CDR3 is CASSDSASDEQFF. The CDR3 DNA follows: TGTGCCAGCAGTGACTCCGCTAGTGACGAGCAGTTCTTC.